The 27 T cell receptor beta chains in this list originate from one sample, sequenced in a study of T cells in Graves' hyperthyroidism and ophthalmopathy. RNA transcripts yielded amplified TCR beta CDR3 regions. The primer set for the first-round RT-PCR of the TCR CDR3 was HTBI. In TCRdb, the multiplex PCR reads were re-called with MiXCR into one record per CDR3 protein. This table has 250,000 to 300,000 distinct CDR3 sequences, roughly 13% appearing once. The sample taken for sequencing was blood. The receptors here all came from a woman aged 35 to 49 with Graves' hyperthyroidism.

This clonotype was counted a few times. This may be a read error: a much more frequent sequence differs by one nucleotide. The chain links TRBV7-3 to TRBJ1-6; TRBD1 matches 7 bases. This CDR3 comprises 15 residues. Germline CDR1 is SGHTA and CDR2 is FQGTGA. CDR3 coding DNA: TGTGCCAGCAGCTGGGACAGCTCCTATAGTTCACCCCTCCACTTT. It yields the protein CASSWDSSYSSPLHF.

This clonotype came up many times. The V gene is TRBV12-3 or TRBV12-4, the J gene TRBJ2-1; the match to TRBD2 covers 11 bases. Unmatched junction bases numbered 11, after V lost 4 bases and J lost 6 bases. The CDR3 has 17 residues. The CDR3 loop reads CASSSSRSGRAFNEQFF. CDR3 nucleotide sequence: TGTGCCAGCAGTTCCTCACGTAGCGGGAGGGCCTTCAATGAGCAGTTCTTC.

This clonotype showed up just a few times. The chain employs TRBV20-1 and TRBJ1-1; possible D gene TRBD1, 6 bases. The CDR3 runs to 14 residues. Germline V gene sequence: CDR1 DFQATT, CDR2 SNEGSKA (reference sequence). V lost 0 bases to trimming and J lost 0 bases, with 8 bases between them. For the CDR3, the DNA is TGCAGTGCTAGAGACCAGGGGATGAACACTGAAGCTTTCTTT. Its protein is CSARDQGMNTEAFF.

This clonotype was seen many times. Here the CDR3 reads CASSSREDGGYSYEQYF. Here the CDR3 DNA reads TGTGCCAGCAGTTCCCGGGAAGACGGCGGGTACTCCTACGAGCAGTACTTC. The chain uses TRBV27 and TRBJ2-7, with TRBD2 as a possible D gene (5 bases). In germline, CDR1 is MNHEY, CDR2 SMNVEV (reference sequence). The CDR3 totals 17 residues. Deletions cut 4 bases from V and 0 bases from J, with 19 bases between.

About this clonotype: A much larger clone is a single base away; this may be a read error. DNA of the CDR3: TGTGCCAGCAGGACTAGCGGGAGTCTCACAAATACGCAGTATTTT. As protein: CASRTSGSLTNTQYF. The chain carries TRBV19 and TRBJ2-3, with 13 bases that match TRBD2. Looked up from germline, CDR1 is LNHDA and CDR2 is SQIVND (reference sequence). The CDR3 is 15 residues long. The full variable domain, completed using reference TRBV19 and TRBJ2-3, is DGGITQSPKYLFRKEGQNVTLSCEQNLNHDAMYWYRQDPGQGLRLIYYSQIVNDFQKGDIAEGYSVSREKKESFPLTVTSAQKNPTAFYLCASRTSGSLTNTQYFGPGTRLTVL.

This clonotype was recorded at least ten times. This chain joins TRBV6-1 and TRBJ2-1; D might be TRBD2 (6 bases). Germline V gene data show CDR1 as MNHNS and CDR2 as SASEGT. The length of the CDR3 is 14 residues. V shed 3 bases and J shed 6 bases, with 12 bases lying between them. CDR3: CASSDWGVANEQFF. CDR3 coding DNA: TGTGCCAGCAGTGATTGGGGGGTGGCCAATGAGCAGTTCTTC.

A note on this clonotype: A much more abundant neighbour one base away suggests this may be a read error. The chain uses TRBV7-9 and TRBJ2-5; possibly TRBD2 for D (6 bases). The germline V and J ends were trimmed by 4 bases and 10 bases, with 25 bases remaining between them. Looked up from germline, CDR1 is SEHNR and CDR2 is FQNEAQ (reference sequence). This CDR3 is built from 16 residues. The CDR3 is CASSSPQAAGPRRQYF. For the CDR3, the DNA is TGTGCCAGCAGCTCCCCACAGGCAGCGGGCCCAAGGCGCCAGTACTTC.

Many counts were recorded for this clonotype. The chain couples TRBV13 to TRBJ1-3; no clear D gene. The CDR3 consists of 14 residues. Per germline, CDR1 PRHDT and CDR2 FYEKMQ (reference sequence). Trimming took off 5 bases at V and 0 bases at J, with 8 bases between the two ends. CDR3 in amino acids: CASSEWSSGNTIYF. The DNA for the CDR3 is TGTGCCAGCAGCGAGTGGAGCTCTGGAAACACCATATATTTT.

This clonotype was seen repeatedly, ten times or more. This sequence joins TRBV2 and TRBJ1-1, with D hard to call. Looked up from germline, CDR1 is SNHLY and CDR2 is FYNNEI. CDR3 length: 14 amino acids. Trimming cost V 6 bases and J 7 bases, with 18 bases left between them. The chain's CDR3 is CASRGRQGKNEAFF. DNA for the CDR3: TGTGCCAGCAGGGGTCGACAAGGAAAAAATGAAGCTTTCTTT. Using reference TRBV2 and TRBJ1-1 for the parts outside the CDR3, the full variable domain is EPEVTQTPSHQVTQMGQEVILRCVPISNHLYFYWYRQILGQKVEFLVSFYNNEISEKSEIFDDQFSVERPDGSNFTLKIRSTKLEDSAMYFCASRGRQGKNEAFFGQGTRLTVV.

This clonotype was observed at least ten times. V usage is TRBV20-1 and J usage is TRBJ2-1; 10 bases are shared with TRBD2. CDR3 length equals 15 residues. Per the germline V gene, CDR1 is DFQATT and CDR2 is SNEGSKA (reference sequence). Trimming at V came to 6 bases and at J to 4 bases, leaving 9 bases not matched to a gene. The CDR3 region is CSALGRTSGYNEQFF. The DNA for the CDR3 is TGCAGTGCCTTGGGGCGGACTAGCGGATACAATGAGCAGTTCTTC.

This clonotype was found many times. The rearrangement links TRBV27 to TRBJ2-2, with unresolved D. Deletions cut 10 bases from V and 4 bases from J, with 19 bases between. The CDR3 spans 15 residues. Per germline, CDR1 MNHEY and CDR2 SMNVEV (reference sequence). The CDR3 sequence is CATSPWQVLTGELFF. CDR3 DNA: TGTGCCACCTCCCCATGGCAGGTTCTCACCGGGGAGCTGTTTTTT.

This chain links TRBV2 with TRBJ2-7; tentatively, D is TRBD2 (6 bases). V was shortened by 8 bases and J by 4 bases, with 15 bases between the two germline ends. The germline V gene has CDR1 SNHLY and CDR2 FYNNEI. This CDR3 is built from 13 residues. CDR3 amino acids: CASRGGVGYEQYF. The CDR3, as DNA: TGTGCCAGCCGGGGCGGGGTGGGTTACGAGCAGTACTTC.

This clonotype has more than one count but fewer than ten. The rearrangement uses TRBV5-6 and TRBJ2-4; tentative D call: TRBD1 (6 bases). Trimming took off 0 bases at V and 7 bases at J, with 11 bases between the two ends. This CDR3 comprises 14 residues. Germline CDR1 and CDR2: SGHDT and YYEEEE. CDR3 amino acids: CASSLDRVRNIQYF. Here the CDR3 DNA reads TGTGCCAGCAGCTTGGACAGGGTGAGGAACATTCAGTACTTC.

The CDR3 nucleotides read TGTGCCAGCAGCTTTGACAGGTCGGATACGCAGTATTTT. Its protein is CASSFDRSDTQYF. The V and J genes are TRBV12-3 or TRBV12-4 and TRBJ2-3, with D possibly matching TRBD1 (6 bases). This CDR3 has 13 amino acids. V was cut by 6 bases and J by 6 bases, with 13 bases left in between.

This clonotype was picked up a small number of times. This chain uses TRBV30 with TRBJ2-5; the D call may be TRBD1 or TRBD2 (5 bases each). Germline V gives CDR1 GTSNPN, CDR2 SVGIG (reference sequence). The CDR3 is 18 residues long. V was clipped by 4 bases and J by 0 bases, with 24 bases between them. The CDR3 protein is CAWKLRVGQSGHQETQYF. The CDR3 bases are TGTGCCTGGAAATTGAGGGTTGGGCAATCGGGGCACCAAGAGACCCAGTACTTC.

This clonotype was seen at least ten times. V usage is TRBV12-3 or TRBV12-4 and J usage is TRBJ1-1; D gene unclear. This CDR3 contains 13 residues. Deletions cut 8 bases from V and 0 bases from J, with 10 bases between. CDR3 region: CASGNQMNTEAFF. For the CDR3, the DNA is TGTGCCAGCGGAAATCAGATGAACACTGAAGCTTTCTTT.

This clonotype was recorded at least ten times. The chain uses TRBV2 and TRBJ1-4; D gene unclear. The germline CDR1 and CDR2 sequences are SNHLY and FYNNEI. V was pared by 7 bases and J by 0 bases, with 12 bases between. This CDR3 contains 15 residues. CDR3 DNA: TGTGCCAGCACAGGAGCCCTTACAACTAATGAAAAACTGTTTTTT. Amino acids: CASTGALTTNEKLFF.

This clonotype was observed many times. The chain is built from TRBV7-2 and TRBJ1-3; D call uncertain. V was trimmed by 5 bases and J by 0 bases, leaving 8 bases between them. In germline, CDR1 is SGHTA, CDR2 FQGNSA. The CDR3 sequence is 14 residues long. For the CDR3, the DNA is TGTGCCAGCAGCCTAGTGTACTCTGGAAACACCATATATTTT. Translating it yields CASSLVYSGNTIYF.

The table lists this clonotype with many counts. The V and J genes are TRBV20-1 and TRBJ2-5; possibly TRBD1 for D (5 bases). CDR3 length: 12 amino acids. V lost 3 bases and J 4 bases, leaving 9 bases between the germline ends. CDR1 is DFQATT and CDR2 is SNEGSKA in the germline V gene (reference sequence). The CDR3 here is CSARMGRETQYF. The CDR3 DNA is TGCAGTGCTAGGATGGGGCGAGAGACCCAGTACTTC.

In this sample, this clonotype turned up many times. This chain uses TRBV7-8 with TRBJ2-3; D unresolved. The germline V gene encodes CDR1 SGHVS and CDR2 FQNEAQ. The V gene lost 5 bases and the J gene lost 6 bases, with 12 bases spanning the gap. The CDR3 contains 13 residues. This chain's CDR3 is CASSISDGDTQYF. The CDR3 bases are TGTGCCAGCAGCATCTCCGACGGGGATACGCAGTATTTT.

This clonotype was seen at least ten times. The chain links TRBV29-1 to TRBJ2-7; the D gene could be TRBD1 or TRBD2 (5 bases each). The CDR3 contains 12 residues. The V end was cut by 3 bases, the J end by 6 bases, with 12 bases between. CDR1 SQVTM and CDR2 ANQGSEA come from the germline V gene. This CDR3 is CSVDLGVTEQYF. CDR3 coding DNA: TGCAGCGTTGACCTGGGGGTTACCGAGCAGTACTTC.

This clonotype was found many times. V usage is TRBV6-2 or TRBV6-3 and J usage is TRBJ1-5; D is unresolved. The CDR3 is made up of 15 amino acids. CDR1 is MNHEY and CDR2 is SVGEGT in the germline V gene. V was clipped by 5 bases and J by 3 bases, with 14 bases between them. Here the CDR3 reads CASSHPRGYNQPQHF. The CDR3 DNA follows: TGTGCCAGCAGTCACCCGAGAGGCTACAATCAGCCCCAGCATTTT.

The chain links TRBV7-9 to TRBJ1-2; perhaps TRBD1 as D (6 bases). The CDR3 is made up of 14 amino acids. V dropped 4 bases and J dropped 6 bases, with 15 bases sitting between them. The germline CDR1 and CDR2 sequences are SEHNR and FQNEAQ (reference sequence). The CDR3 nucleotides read TGTGCCAGCAGCTCGGTTGAGGGGGGGAATGGCTACACCTTC. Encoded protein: CASSSVEGGNGYTF.

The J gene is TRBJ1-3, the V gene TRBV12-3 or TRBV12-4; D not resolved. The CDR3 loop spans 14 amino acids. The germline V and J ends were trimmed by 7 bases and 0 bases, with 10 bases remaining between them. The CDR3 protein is CASTLGDSGNTIYF. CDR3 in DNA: TGTGCCAGCACCTTGGGCGACTCTGGAAACACCATATATTTT.

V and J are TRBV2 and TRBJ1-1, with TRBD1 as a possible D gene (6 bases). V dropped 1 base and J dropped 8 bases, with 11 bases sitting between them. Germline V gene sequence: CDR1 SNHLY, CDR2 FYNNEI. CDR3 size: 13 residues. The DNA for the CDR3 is TGTGCCAGCAGTGAAGGATTGACAGGCGAAGCTTTCTTT. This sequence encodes CASSEGLTGEAFF. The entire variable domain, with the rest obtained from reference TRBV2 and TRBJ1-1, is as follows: EPEVTQTPSHQVTQMGQEVILRCVPISNHLYFYWYRQILGQKVEFLVSFYNNEISEKSEIFDDQFSVERPDGSNFTLKIRSTKLEDSAMYFCASSEGLTGEAFFGQGTRLTVV.

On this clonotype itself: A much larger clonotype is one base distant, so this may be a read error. CDR3 sequence: CTSSSGTKVRYEQYF. CDR3 sequence (DNA): TGTACCAGCTCATCCGGGACAAAGGTCCGCTACGAGCAGTACTTC. The rearrangement uses TRBV18 and TRBJ2-7; a weak D match, TRBD1 (6 bases). CDR1 is KGHSH, CDR2 LQKENI, per germline. The CDR3 length is 15 residues. The variable domain in full, with the rest retrieved from reference TRBV18 and TRBJ2-7, is NAGVMQNPRHLVRRRGQEARLRCSPMKGHSHVYWYRQLPEEGLKFMVYLQKENIIDESGMPKERFSAEFPKEGPSILRIQQVVRGDSAAYFCTSSSGTKVRYEQYFGPGTRLTVT.

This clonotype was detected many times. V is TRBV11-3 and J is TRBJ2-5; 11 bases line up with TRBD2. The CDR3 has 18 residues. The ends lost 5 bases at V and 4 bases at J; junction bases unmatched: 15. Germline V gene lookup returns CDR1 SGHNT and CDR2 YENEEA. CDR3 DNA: TGTGCCAGCAGCCTTTCCGGGACTAGCGGCCTTTTTCGAGAGACCCAGTACTTC. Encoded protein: CASSLSGTSGLFRETQYF. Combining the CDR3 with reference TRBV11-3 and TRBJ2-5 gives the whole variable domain EAGVVQSPRYKIIEKKQPVAFWCNPISGHNTLYWYLQNLGQGPELLIRYENEEAVDDSQLPKDRFSAERLKGVDSTLKIQPAELGDSAVYLCASSLSGTSGLFRETQYFGPGTRLLVL.